What follows is one TCR beta chain and its context. Its antigen is undetermined. This record comes from a study of T-cell reconstitution after alpha-beta-depleted transplantation in children. Study-level results: Newly made T cells mostly supplied T-cell counts and diversity one year after transplant. Two months or so post-transplant, alpha-beta T cells reportedly derived from several hundred expanded graft clones.

Unique molecular identifiers were incorporated when the TCRbeta library was constructed. TCRdb re-derived calls from the PCR reads in MiXCR, one entry per CDR3 protein. The sample carries 300,000 to 400,000 distinct CDR3 sequences, roughly 21% recorded once. The CDR3 loop spans 15 amino acids. The V gene's germline CDR1 is SGHTA and CDR2 FQGTGA. V lost 5 bases and J lost 5; bases outside the gene matches: 11. Here the sequenced sample was PBMCs, mostly from graft donor cells, taken 180 days after TCRalphabeta/CD19-depleted stem cell transplant. The TCR was taken from a male patient aged 10-17 years who had a stem cell transplant for acute lymphoblastic leukemia, so the T cells may come from the graft donor. The gene calls are TRBV7-3 and TRBJ2-5, with 7 bases identical to TRBD1. The CDR3: CASSPHRGIRETQYF. For the CDR3, the DNA is TGTGCCAGCAGCCCCCACAGGGGTATTCGGGAGACCCAGTACTTC.